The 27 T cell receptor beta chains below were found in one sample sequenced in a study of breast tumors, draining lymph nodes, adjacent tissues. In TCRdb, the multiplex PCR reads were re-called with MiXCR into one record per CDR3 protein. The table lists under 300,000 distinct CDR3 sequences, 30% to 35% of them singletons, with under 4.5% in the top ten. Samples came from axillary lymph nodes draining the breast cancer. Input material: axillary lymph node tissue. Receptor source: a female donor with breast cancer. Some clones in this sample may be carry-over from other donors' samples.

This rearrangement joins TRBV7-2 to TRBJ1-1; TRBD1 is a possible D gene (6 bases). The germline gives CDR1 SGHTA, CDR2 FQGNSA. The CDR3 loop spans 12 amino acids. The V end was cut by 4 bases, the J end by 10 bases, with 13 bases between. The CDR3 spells CASSSPPGAAFF. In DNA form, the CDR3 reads TGTGCCAGCAGCTCGCCGCCGGGGGCAGCTTTCTTT.

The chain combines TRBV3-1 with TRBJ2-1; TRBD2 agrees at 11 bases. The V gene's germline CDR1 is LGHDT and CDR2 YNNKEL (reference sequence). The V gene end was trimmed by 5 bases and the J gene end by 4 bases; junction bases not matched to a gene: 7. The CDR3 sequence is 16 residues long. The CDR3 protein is CASSKGGTSGYNEQFF. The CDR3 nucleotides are TGTGCCAGCAGCAAAGGGGGGACTAGCGGATACAATGAGCAGTTCTTC.

The chain's CDR3 is CASSSGPGGEAFF. CDR3 DNA: TGTGCCAGCAGCTCCGGACCTGGGGGTGAAGCTTTCTTT. The rearrangement links TRBV2 to TRBJ1-1, with a tentative D call TRBD1 (5 bases). CDR1 and CDR2 (germline): SNHLY, FYNNEI. The germline V and J ends were trimmed by 6 bases and 7 bases, with 15 bases remaining between them. The CDR3 runs to 13 residues.

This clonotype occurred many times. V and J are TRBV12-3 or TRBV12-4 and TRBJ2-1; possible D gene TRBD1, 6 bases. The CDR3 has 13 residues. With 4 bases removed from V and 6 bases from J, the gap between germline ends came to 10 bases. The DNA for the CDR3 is TGTGCCAGCAGTTCCCTACAGGGCAATGAGCAGTTCTTC. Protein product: CASSSLQGNEQFF.

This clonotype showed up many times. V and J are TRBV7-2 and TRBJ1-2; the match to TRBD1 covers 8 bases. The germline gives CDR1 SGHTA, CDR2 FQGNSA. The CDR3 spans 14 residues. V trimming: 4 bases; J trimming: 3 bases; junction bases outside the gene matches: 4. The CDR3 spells CASSSGQGYYGYTF. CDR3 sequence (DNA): TGTGCCAGCAGCTCCGGACAGGGTTACTATGGCTACACCTTC.

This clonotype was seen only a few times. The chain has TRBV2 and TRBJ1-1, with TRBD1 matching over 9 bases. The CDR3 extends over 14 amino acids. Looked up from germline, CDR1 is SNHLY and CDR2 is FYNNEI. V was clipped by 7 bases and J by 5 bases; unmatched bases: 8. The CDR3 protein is CASILQGAGTEAFF. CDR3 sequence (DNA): TGTGCCAGCATCTTACAGGGGGCTGGTACTGAAGCTTTCTTT.

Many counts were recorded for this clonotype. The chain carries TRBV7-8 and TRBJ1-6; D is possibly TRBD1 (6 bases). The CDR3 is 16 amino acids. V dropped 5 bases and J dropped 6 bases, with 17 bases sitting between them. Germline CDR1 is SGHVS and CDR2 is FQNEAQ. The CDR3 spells CASSPQPGQLNSPLHF. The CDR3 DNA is TGTGCCAGCAGCCCCCAGCCGGGACAACTTAATTCACCCCTCCACTTT. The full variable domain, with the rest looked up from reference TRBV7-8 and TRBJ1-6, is GAGVSQSPRYKVAKRGQDVALRCDPISGHVSLFWYQQALGQGPEFLTYFQNEAQLDKSGLPSDRFFAERPEGSVSTLKIQRTQQEDSAVYLCASSPQPGQLNSPLHFGNGTRLTVT.

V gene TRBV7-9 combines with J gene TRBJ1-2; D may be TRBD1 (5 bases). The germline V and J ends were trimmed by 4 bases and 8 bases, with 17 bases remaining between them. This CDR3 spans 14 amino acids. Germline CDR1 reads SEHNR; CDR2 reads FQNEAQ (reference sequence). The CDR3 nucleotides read TGTGCCAGCAGCTCCGACAGCCTCGAGAGGGGCTACACCTTC. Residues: CASSSDSLERGYTF.

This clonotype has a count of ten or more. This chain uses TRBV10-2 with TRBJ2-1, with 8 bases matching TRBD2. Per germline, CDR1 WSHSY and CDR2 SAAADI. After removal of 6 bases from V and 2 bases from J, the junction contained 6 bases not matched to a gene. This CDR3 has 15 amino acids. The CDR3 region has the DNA TGCGCCAGCAGGTTAGCGGGGCTTCCCTACAATGAGCAGTTCTTC. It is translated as CASRLAGLPYNEQFF.

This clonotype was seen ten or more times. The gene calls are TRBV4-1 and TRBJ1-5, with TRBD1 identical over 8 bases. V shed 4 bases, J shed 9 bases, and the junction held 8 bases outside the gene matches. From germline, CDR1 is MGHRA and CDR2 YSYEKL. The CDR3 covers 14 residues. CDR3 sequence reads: CASSLDRAQGPQHF. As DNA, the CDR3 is TGCGCCAGCAGCCTGGACAGGGCCCAGGGGCCCCAGCATTTT.

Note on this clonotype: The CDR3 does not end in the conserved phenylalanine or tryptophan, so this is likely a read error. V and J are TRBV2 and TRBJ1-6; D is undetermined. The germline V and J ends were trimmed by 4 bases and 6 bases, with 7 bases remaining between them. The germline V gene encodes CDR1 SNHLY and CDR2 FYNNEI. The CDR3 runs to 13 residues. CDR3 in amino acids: CASSVVPNSPLHL. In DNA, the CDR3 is TGTGCCAGCAGTGTGGTTCCTAATTCACCCCTCCACCTT.

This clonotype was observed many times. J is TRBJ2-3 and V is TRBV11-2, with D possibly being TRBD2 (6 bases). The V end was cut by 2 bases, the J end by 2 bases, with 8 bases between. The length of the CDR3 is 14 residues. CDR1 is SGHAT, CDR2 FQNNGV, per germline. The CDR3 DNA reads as TGTGCCAGCAGCTTACGGGAGCCCACAGATACGCAGTATTTT. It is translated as CASSLREPTDTQYF.

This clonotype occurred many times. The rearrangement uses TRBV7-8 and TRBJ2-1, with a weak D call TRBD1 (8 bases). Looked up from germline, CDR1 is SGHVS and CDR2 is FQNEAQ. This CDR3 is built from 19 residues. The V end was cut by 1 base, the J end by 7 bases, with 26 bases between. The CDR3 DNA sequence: TGTGCCAGCAGCTTAGTCGCAGGGGGCGCATCGCGGGGGCTTAATGAGCAGTTCTTC. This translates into CASSLVAGGASRGLNEQFF.

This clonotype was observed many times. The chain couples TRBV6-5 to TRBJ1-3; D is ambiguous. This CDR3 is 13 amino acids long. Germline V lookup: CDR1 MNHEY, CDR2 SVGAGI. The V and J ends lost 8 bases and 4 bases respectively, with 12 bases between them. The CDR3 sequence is CASGRANGNTIYF. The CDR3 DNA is TGTGCCAGCGGCCGGGCAAACGGAAACACCATATATTTT.

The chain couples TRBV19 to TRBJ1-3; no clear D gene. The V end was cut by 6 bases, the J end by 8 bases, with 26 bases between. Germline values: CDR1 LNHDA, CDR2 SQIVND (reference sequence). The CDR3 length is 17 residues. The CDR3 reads CASSRLQAIRYGYTIYF. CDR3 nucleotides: TGTGCCAGTAGCCGCCTTCAGGCGATTCGCTATGGCTACACCATATATTTT. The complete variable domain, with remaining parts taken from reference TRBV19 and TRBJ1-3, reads DGGITQSPKYLFRKEGQNVTLSCEQNLNHDAMYWYRQDPGQGLRLIYYSQIVNDFQKGDIAEGYSVSREKKESFPLTVTSAQKNPTAFYLCASSRLQAIRYGYTIYFGEGSWLTVV.

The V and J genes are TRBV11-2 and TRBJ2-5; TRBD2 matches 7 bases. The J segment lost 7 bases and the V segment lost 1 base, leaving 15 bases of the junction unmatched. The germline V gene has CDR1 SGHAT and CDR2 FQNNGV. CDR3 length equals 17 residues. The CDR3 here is CASSLAPKLSGTATQYF. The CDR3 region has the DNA TGTGCCAGCAGCTTAGCTCCCAAACTGAGCGGGACCGCGACCCAGTACTTC.

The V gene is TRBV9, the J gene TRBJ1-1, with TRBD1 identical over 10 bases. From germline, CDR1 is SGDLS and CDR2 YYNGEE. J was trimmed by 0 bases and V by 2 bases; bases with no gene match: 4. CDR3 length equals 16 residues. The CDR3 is CASSVVGTGVNTEAFF. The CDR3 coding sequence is TGTGCCAGCAGCGTCGTGGGGACAGGGGTGAACACTGAAGCTTTCTTT.

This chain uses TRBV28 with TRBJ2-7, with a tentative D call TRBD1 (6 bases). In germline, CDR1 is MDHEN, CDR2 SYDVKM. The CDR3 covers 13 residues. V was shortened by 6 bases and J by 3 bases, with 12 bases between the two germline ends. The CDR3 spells CASSPDRNYEQYF. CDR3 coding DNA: TGTGCCAGCAGCCCTGACAGGAACTACGAGCAGTACTTC.

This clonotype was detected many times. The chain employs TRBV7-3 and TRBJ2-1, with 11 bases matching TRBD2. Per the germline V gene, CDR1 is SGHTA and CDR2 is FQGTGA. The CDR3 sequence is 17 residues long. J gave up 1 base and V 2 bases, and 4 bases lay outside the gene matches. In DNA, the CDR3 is TGTGCCAGCAGCTTACGGGCTAGCGGGGGGTCCTACAATGAGCAGTTCTTC. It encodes CASSLRASGGSYNEQFF.

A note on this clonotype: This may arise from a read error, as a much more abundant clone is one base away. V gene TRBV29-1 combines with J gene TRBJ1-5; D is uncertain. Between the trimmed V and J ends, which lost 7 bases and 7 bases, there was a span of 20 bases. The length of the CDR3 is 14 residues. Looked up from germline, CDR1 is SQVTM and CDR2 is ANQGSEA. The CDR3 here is CSAISREANQPQHF. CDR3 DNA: TGCAGCGCCATTAGTCGGGAGGCGAACCAGCCCCAGCATTTT.

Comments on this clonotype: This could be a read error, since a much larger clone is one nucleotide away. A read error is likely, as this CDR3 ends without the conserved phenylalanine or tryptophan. CDR3 DNA sequence: TGTGCCAGTAGTATACAGCGCGCCAACTCCTACAATGAGCAGTTCTCC. This codes for CASSIQRANSYNEQFS. The V gene is TRBV19, the J gene TRBJ2-1; no reliable D call. The germline V gene has CDR1 LNHDA and CDR2 SQIVND (reference sequence). This CDR3 is 16 amino acids long. Trimming removed 2 bases from V and 0 bases from J, with 11 bases in between.

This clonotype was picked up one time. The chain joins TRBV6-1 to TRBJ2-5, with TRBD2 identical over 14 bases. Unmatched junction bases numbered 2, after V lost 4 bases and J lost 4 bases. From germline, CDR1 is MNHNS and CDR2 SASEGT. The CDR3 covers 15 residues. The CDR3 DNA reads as TGTGCCAGCAGTGGGGGGACTAGCGGGAGAGAGACCCAGTACTTC. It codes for CASSGGTSGRETQYF.

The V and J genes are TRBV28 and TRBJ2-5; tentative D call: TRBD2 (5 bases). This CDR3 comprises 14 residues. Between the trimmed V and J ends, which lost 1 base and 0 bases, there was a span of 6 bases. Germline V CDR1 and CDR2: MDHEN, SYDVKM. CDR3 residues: CASSLSGYQETQYF. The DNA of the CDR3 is TGTGCCAGCAGTTTATCGGGGTACCAAGAGACCCAGTACTTC. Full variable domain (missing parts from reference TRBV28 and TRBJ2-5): DVKVTQSSRYLVKRTGEKVFLECVQDMDHENMFWYRQDPGLGLRLIYFSYDVKMKEKGDIPEGYSVSREKKERFSLILESASTNQTSMYLCASSLSGYQETQYFGPGTRLLVL.

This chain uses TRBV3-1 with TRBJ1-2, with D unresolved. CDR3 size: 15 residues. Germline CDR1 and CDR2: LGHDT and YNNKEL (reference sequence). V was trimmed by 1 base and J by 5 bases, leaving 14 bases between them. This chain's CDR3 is CASSQGLSVPYGYTF. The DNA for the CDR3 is TGTGCCAGCAGCCAAGGACTCTCCGTACCTTATGGCTACACCTTC.

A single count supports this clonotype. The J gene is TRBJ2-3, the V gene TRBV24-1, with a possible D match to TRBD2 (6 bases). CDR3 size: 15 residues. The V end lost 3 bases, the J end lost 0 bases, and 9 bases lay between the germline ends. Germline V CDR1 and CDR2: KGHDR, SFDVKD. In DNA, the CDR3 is TGTGCCACCAGTGATCCCGGGACTAGCACAGATACGCAGTATTTT. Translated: CATSDPGTSTDTQYF.

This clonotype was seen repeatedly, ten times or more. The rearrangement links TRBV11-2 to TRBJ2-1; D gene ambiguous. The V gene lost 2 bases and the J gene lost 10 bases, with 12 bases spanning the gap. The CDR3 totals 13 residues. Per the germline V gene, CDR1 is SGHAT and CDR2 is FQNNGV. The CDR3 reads CASSLPGLREQFF. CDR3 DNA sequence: TGTGCCAGCAGCTTACCTGGTCTCCGAGAGCAGTTCTTC. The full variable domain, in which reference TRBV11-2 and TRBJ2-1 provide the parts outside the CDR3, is EAGVAQSPRYKIIEKRQSVAFWCNPISGHATLYWYQQILGQGPKLLIQFQNNGVVDDSQLPKDRFSAERLKGVDSTLKIQPAKLEDSAVYLCASSLPGLREQFFGPGTRLTVL.

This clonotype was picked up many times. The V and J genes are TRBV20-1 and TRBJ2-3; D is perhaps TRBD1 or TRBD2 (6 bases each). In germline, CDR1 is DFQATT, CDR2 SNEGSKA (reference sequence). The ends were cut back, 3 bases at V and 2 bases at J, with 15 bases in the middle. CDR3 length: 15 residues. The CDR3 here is CSASSSRGLTDTQYF. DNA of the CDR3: TGCAGTGCTAGCAGTTCTCGGGGGCTCACAGATACGCAGTATTTT.